Below, one T cell receptor (beta chain) is given with its context. Its antigen is still unknown. The record originates from a study of T-cell reconstitution after alpha-beta-depleted transplantation in children. Study-level findings and limits: Some patients' high day-60 TCRbeta diversity was attributed to recipient cells surviving conditioning.

Preparation of the TCRbeta library used unique molecular identifiers. TCRdb redid the calling of the PCR reads with MiXCR, one entry per CDR3 protein. In the table there are about 78,000 distinct CDR3 sequences, about 14% of which are singletons. The CDR3 contains 14 residues. The V gene's germline CDR1 is LNHNV and CDR2 YYDKDF (reference sequence). Trimming took 0 bases from V and 7 from J, leaving 12 bases between them. The starting material was PBMCs, mostly from graft donor cells, obtained 180 days after TCRalphabeta/CD19-depleted stem cell transplant. The chain employs TRBV15 and TRBJ1-2, with D perhaps matching TRBD1 (6 bases). The TCR comes from a male patient aged 2 to 9 who had a stem cell transplant for acute lymphoblastic leukemia, so the T cells may come from the graft donor. CDR3 residues: CATSRDRGAGGYTF. The CDR3 DNA is TGTGCCACCAGCAGAGACAGGGGTGCGGGTGGCTACACCTTC.